The rows below give T cell receptor beta chains drawn from one sample of a study of T cell responses to AZD1222 COVID-19 vaccine. The repertoire was sequenced with immunoSEQ multiplex PCR; TCRdb's copy has only in-frame clones and lacks some. The sample contains over 120,000 clones, over 75% of which appear only once. Source: peripheral blood, taken 28 days after the second dose of the MenACWY control vaccine. These receptor sequences come from an adult who received the MenACWY meningococcal vaccine as a control. CDR3s include the opening cysteine and the closing phenylalanine or tryptophan. D genes are given only for firm matches. Clone size is given for some rows only: seen once, a few or many times, or a class if the clone is expanded.

D gene	V gene	clone size	J gene	CDR3 protein	CDR3 DNA
-	TRBV19	-	TRBJ2-1	CASNQGGGLNEQFF	TGTGCCAGTAACCAAGGGGGGGGTCTCAATGAGCAGTTCTTC
-	TRBV20-1	-	TRBJ1-1	CSASEGWDTEAFF	TGCAGTGCTAGTGAGGGGTGGGACACTGAAGCTTTCTTT
TRBD1	TRBV28	-	TRBJ2-1	CASRQDRAAQGEQFF	TGTGCCAGCAGACAAGACAGGGCCGCGCAGGGTGAGCAGTTCTTC
-	TRBV18	-	TRBJ1-5	CASSQLTNSNQPQHF	TGTGCCAGCTCACAGCTGACTAATAGCAATCAGCCCCAGCATTTT
-	TRBV2	-	TRBJ2-1	CASSELSRMGNEQFF	TGTGCCAGCAGTGAATTGAGTCGTATGGGCAATGAGCAGTTCTTC
-	TRBV7-2	-	TRBJ1-2	CASSLALLGNYGYTF	TGTGCCAGCAGCTTAGCTCTGTTGGGAAACTATGGCTACACCTTC
TRBD1	TRBV9	-	TRBJ1-5	CASSPGGSQPQHF	TGTGCCAGCAGTCCAGGGGGCTCGCAGCCCCAGCATTTT
-	TRBV7-3	-	TRBJ2-1	CASSPRQDPAYNEQFF	TGTGCCAGCAGCCCCAGACAGGACCCCGCTTACAATGAGCAGTTCTTC
TRBD2	TRBV13	-	TRBJ2-7	CASSVGLAGTYEQYF	TGTGCCAGCAGCGTGGGACTAGCGGGGACCTACGAGCAGTACTTC
-	TRBV5-6	-	TRBJ1-1	CASSSGPNPEAFF	TGTGCCAGCAGCTCTGGACCCAACCCTGAAGCTTTCTTT
-	TRBV7-8	-	TRBJ1-2	CASSLAGRYGYTF	TGTGCCAGCAGCTTGGCGGGGCGCTATGGCTACACCTTC
-	TRBV12-3/TRBV12-4	-	TRBJ2-7	CASSPEGDEQYF	TGTGCCAGCAGTCCCGAGGGCGACGAGCAGTACTTC
-	TRBV7-2	-	TRBJ1-2	CASSSRTAYGYTF	TGTGCCAGCAGCTCGCGGACAGCCTATGGCTACACCTTC
-	TRBV28	-	TRBJ1-1	CASSLMGFTDTEAFF	TGTGCCAGCAGTTTAATGGGATTTACCGACACTGAAGCTTTCTTT
-	TRBV28	-	TRBJ2-1	CASSLGGHEQFF	TGTGCCAGCAGTTTAGGGGGCCATGAGCAGTTCTTC
-	TRBV12-5	once	TRBJ1-1	CASGLEGNTEAFF	TGTGCTAGTGGTTTGGAGGGGAACACTGAAGCTTTCTTT
TRBD2	TRBV4-2	-	TRBJ2-3	CASSYSGRADTQYF	TGTGCCAGCAGCTATAGCGGGAGAGCAGATACGCAGTATTTT
TRBD1	TRBV6-2/TRBV6-3	-	TRBJ1-1	CASSYSPGGYTEAFF	TGTGCCAGCAGTTACAGTCCAGGGGGTTACACTGAAGCTTTCTTT
-	TRBV2	-	TRBJ2-7	CASRAGPFGEQYF	TGTGCCAGCAGGGCGGGACCGTTTGGCGAGCAGTACTTC
-	TRBV10-3	-	TRBJ2-5	CAISESTGWTQYF	TGTGCCATCAGTGAGTCGACAGGTTGGACCCAGTACTTC
-	TRBV19	-	TRBJ2-6	CASSRGRVSGANVLTF	TGTGCCAGTAGTAGGGGACGGGTCTCTGGGGCCAACGTCCTGACTTTC
-	TRBV28	-	TRBJ1-2	CASSGRGLGGYTF	TGTGCCAGCAGTGGCAGGGGACTCGGTGGCTACACCTTC
-	TRBV4-3	-	TRBJ1-4	CASSQDGGRPNEKLFF	TGCGCCAGCAGCCAAGATGGAGGCAGGCCAAATGAAAAACTGTTTTTT
-	TRBV19	-	TRBJ1-2	CASSIGRFSNYGYTF	TGTGCCAGTAGTATTGGACGGTTTTCTAACTATGGCTACACCTTC
TRBD1	TRBV6-5	-	TRBJ2-3	CASSYSIQGTTQYF	TGTGCCAGCAGTTACTCTATACAGGGGACGACGCAGTATTTT
-	TRBV5-8	-	TRBJ1-2	CASSFTGGSNYGYTF	TGTGCCAGCAGCTTTACTGGCGGATCTAACTATGGCTACACCTTC
-	TRBV12-5	-	TRBJ2-3	CASGLIVDTQYF	TGTGCTAGTGGTTTGATTGTGGATACGCAGTATTTT